Listed below are T cell receptor beta chains from one sample, sequenced in a study of blood T cell repertoires in COVID-19. TCRdb keeps only in-frame clones here, not all; method: immunoSEQ multiplex PCR. This table holds around 330,000 clones, 75% to 90% found once. Sequenced: PBMCs or T cells enriched from blood (not recorded which). The receptors originated from a woman aged 40 to 49 who had recovered from COVID-19. Both conserved end residues are part of each CDR3. The D gene is left open where the match is weak. Clone size is stated in some rows and not others, as once, few, many or a class when expanded.

clone size: NA; J gene: TRBJ2-7; D gene: NA; V gene: TRBV11-3; CDR3 protein: CASSLIQGGEQYF; CDR3 DNA: TGTGCCAGCAGCCTAATCCAGGGGGGAGAGCAGTACTTC
clone size: NA; J gene: TRBJ1-1; D gene: TRBD1; V gene: TRBV5-1; CDR3 protein: CASSLGQGGDTEAFF; CDR3 DNA: TGCGCCAGCAGCTTGGGACAGGGGGGCGACACTGAAGCTTTCTTT
clone size: NA; J gene: TRBJ1-1; D gene: TRBD1; V gene: TRBV5-4; CDR3 protein: CASSSGSTGGAGTEAFF; CDR3 DNA: TGTGCCAGCAGCTCGGGCTCGACAGGGGGCGCCGGGACTGAAGCTTTCTTT
clone size: NA; J gene: TRBJ1-1; D gene: TRBD1; V gene: TRBV5-4; CDR3 protein: CASSFGTAEAFF; CDR3 DNA: TGTGCCAGCAGCTTTGGGACAGCTGAAGCTTTCTTT
clone size: NA; J gene: TRBJ2-5; D gene: TRBD2; V gene: TRBV7-9; CDR3 protein: CASSLGRSGREETQYF; CDR3 DNA: TGTGCCAGCAGCTTAGGACGTAGCGGGAGAGAGGAGACCCAGTACTTC
clone size: NA; J gene: TRBJ2-7; D gene: NA; V gene: TRBV9; CDR3 protein: CASSIHVGGREQYF; CDR3 DNA: TGTGCCAGCAGCATCCATGTGGGGGGTAGGGAGCAGTACTTC
clone size: NA; J gene: TRBJ2-5; D gene: NA; V gene: TRBV28; CDR3 protein: CASSLGGRRETQYF; CDR3 DNA: TGTGCCAGCAGCCTCGGCGGGCGTAGAGAGACCCAGTACTTC
clone size: NA; J gene: TRBJ2-7; D gene: NA; V gene: TRBV7-9; CDR3 protein: CASSLDAGYEQYF; CDR3 DNA: TGTGCCAGCAGCTTAGATGCGGGGTACGAGCAGTACTTC
clone size: NA; J gene: TRBJ2-3; D gene: TRBD2; V gene: TRBV15; CDR3 protein: CATSRPGTSEYTRYF; CDR3 DNA: TGTGCCACCAGCAGACCCGGGACTAGCGAATATACGCGGTATTTT
clone size: NA; J gene: TRBJ2-3; D gene: TRBD2; V gene: TRBV30; CDR3 protein: CAWSSLRTSGRSTDTQYF; CDR3 DNA: TGTGCCTGGAGTTCCCTTCGGACTAGCGGGAGGAGCACAGATACGCAGTATTTT
clone size: NA; J gene: TRBJ2-1; D gene: TRBD2; V gene: TRBV30; CDR3 protein: CAGGGQLAGNNEQFF; CDR3 DNA: TGTGCCGGGGGGGGACAACTAGCGGGTAACAATGAGCAGTTCTTC
clone size: NA; J gene: TRBJ1-2; D gene: NA; V gene: TRBV5-1; CDR3 protein: CASSPPGQRANTF; CDR3 DNA: TGCGCCAGCAGCCCGCCGGGACAAAGGGCGAACACCTTC
clone size: NA; J gene: TRBJ1-2; D gene: TRBD1; V gene: TRBV27; CDR3 protein: CASSLSGQGIYGYTF; CDR3 DNA: TGTGCCAGCAGTTTATCGGGACAGGGTATCTATGGCTACACCTTC
clone size: NA; J gene: TRBJ2-1; D gene: NA; V gene: TRBV30; CDR3 protein: CAWSPSYNEQFF; CDR3 DNA: TGTGCCTGGAGTCCTTCCTACAATGAGCAGTTCTTC
clone size: few; J gene: TRBJ1-2; D gene: TRBD1; V gene: TRBV19; CDR3 protein: CASKSYLTGAAGYTF; CDR3 DNA: TGTGCCAGTAAAAGTTACTTAACAGGGGCGGCTGGCTACACCTTC
clone size: NA; J gene: TRBJ1-4; D gene: NA; V gene: TRBV20-1; CDR3 protein: CSAWTGEKLFF; CDR3 DNA: TGCAGTGCTTGGACGGGAGAAAAACTGTTTTTT
clone size: NA; J gene: TRBJ1-2; D gene: NA; V gene: TRBV5-6; CDR3 protein: CASSPHGGEGSGGYTF; CDR3 DNA: TGTGCCAGCAGCCCACACGGCGGGGAGGGAAGCGGTGGCTACACCTTC
clone size: NA; J gene: TRBJ2-1; D gene: NA; V gene: TRBV19; CDR3 protein: CASSRRTENEQFF; CDR3 DNA: TGTGCCAGTAGTAGACGGACTGAGAATGAGCAGTTCTTC
clone size: NA; J gene: TRBJ2-2; D gene: TRBD1; V gene: TRBV18; CDR3 protein: CASSPPAYGQGPSAGELFF; CDR3 DNA: TGTGCCAGCTCACCTCCGGCCTATGGACAGGGGCCCTCGGCCGGGGAGCTGTTTTTT
clone size: few; J gene: TRBJ2-7; D gene: TRBD2; V gene: TRBV9; CDR3 protein: CASSPPGLAHSYEQYF; CDR3 DNA: TGTGCCAGCAGCCCCCCGGGACTAGCGCATTCCTACGAGCAGTACTTC
clone size: NA; J gene: TRBJ2-2; D gene: NA; V gene: TRBV5-1; CDR3 protein: CASREVAGELFF; CDR3 DNA: TGCGCCAGCAGGGAGGTGGCCGGGGAGCTGTTTTTT
clone size: NA; J gene: TRBJ2-3; D gene: TRBD2; V gene: TRBV25-1; CDR3 protein: CASTTTTSGSSDTQYF; CDR3 DNA: TGTGCCAGCACCACCACCACTAGCGGGAGTTCAGATACGCAGTATTTT
clone size: NA; J gene: TRBJ2-5; D gene: NA; V gene: TRBV19; CDR3 protein: CASSMWETETQYF; CDR3 DNA: TGTGCCAGTAGTATGTGGGAGACAGAGACCCAGTACTTC
clone size: NA; J gene: TRBJ1-2; D gene: NA; V gene: TRBV28; CDR3 protein: CASRIGQSYGYTF; CDR3 DNA: TGTGCCAGCAGAATTGGACAGAGCTATGGCTACACCTTC
clone size: NA; J gene: TRBJ2-7; D gene: NA; V gene: TRBV10-3; CDR3 protein: CALRGEGYEQYF; CDR3 DNA: TGTGCCCTCAGGGGGGAGGGTTACGAGCAGTACTTC
clone size: NA; J gene: TRBJ2-1; D gene: NA; V gene: TRBV5-4; CDR3 protein: CASSIRGRLTSYNEQFF; CDR3 DNA: TGTGCCAGCAGCATAAGAGGTCGGCTAACTTCCTACAATGAGCAGTTCTTC
clone size: NA; J gene: TRBJ1-5; D gene: NA; V gene: TRBV27; CDR3 protein: CATRQGSLHSNQPQHF; CDR3 DNA: TGTGCCACCCGTCAGGGAAGCCTTCATAGCAATCAGCCCCAGCATTTT
clone size: NA; J gene: TRBJ1-5; D gene: NA; V gene: TRBV6-2/TRBV6-3; CDR3 protein: CASSLQGITNQPQHF; CDR3 DNA: TGTGCCAGCAGTCTACAGGGAATAACCAATCAGCCCCAGCATTTT
clone size: NA; J gene: TRBJ2-5; D gene: TRBD1; V gene: TRBV9; CDR3 protein: CASAFSGTGGETQYF; CDR3 DNA: TGTGCCAGCGCCTTTTCAGGGACAGGGGGAGAGACCCAGTACTTC
clone size: NA; J gene: TRBJ1-2; D gene: TRBD1; V gene: TRBV19; CDR3 protein: CASSDRARVFYGYTF; CDR3 DNA: TGTGCCAGTAGCGACAGGGCCCGGGTATTCTATGGCTACACCTTC
clone size: NA; J gene: TRBJ1-4; D gene: NA; V gene: TRBV7-2; CDR3 protein: CASRAQQVVNEKLFF; CDR3 DNA: TGTGCCAGCCGCGCCCAACAGGTCGTAAATGAAAAACTGTTTTTT
clone size: NA; J gene: TRBJ2-1; D gene: NA; V gene: TRBV30; CDR3 protein: CAGVRAPYNEQFF; CDR3 DNA: TGTGCCGGGGTCAGGGCCCCCTACAATGAGCAGTTCTTC
clone size: NA; J gene: TRBJ2-1; D gene: TRBD2; V gene: TRBV2; CDR3 protein: CASSLLGLAGNEQFF; CDR3 DNA: TGTGCCAGCAGTCTTCTAGGACTAGCAGGTAATGAGCAGTTCTTC
clone size: NA; J gene: TRBJ2-2; D gene: NA; V gene: TRBV7-9; CDR3 protein: CASSFTDTGELFF; CDR3 DNA: TGTGCCAGCAGCTTCACAGATACCGGGGAGCTGTTTTTT
clone size: NA; J gene: TRBJ1-2; D gene: NA; V gene: TRBV28; CDR3 protein: CASRYQGSANYGYTF; CDR3 DNA: TGTGCCAGCAGATACCAGGGCTCAGCTAACTATGGCTACACCTTC
clone size: NA; J gene: TRBJ2-7; D gene: NA; V gene: TRBV18; CDR3 protein: CASSPWASYEQYF; CDR3 DNA: TGTGCCAGCTCACCCTGGGCTTCCTACGAGCAGTACTTC